The 7 T cell receptor beta chains below all came from one sample that was sequenced in a study of blood T cell repertoires in COVID-19. Produced via immunoSEQ multiplex PCR; TCRdb's table is partial and in-frame only. Among roughly 150,000 clones listed, about 86% were seen once. Sequenced material: peripheral blood. The receptors derive from a woman in her seventies who had recovered from COVID-19.

This chain joins TRBV7-8 and TRBJ2-7; D is perhaps TRBD1 (5 bases). The CDR3 totals 15 residues. Germline CDR1 is SGHVS and CDR2 is FQNEAQ. V was clipped by 3 bases and J by 2 bases, with 14 bases between them. The CDR3 loop is CASSFLRVSAYEQYF. Here the CDR3 DNA reads TGTGCCAGCAGCTTCCTCAGGGTTTCGGCCTACGAGCAGTACTTC.

In its sample, this clone was seen a few times. V gene TRBV3-1 (or the pseudogene TRBV3-2) combines with J gene TRBJ1-4; D not resolved. The CDR3 extends over 12 amino acids. Between the trimmed V and J ends, which lost 1 base and 8 bases, there was a span of 5 bases. In germline, CDR1 is LGHDT, CDR2 YNNKEL (reference sequence). The CDR3 protein is CASSQAREKLFF. The CDR3 nucleotides read TGTGCCAGCAGCCAAGCGCGGGAAAAACTGTTTTTT.

This clone was detected once. The identical CDR3 is also encoded by other nucleotide sequences in the sample. The chain carries TRBV12-3 or TRBV12-4 and TRBJ2-1; D unresolved. The V and J ends lost 2 bases and 10 bases respectively, with 6 bases between them. The CDR3 is 11 residues long. CDR3 sequence: CASSLPREQFF. In DNA, the CDR3 is TGTGCCAGCAGTTTACCGCGGGAGCAGTTCTTC.

V is TRBV7-2 and J is TRBJ2-7; 8 bases map to TRBD1. Germline V CDR1 and CDR2: SGHTA, FQGNSA. The CDR3 contains 14 residues. Trimming at V came to 5 bases and at J to 6 bases, leaving 9 bases not matched to a gene. The CDR3 region is CASSPATGTGEQYF. The CDR3 nucleotides are TGTGCCAGCAGCCCGGCAACCGGGACAGGCGAGCAGTACTTC.

With respect to this clone: One junction end does not reproduce the germline sequence, and a read error may be involved. The rearrangement uses TRBV3-1 (or the pseudogene TRBV3-2) and TRBJ2-3; 15 positions agree with TRBD2. Germline CDR1 reads LGHDT; CDR2 reads YNNKEL (reference sequence). CDR3 length: 14 residues. Here the CDR3 DNA reads TGTGCCAGCAGCCAAGGTGGGACTAGCGGGAGGCTATGGTTT. Translating gives CASSQGGTSGRLWF.

The rearrangement uses TRBV6-5 and TRBJ1-5, with 8 bases lining up with TRBD1. The trim removed 6 bases at V and 6 bases at J, leaving 4 bases unmatched. CDR1 and CDR2 from the germline V gene are MNHEY and SVGAGI. The CDR3 loop spans 13 amino acids. This chain's CDR3 is CASRATGAQPQHF. As DNA, the CDR3 is TGTGCCAGCAGGGCGACAGGGGCTCAGCCCCAGCATTTT.

The chain combines TRBV21-1 with TRBJ1-1; no check of the table's D call, TRBD1, against the DNA was made. TRBV21-1 is given as a pseudogene. The CDR3 runs to 15 residues. CDR3 residues: CASSPRTGRYTEAFF. CDR3 DNA sequence: TGTGCCAGCAGCCCTCGGACAGGGCGGTACACTGAAGCTTTCTTT.